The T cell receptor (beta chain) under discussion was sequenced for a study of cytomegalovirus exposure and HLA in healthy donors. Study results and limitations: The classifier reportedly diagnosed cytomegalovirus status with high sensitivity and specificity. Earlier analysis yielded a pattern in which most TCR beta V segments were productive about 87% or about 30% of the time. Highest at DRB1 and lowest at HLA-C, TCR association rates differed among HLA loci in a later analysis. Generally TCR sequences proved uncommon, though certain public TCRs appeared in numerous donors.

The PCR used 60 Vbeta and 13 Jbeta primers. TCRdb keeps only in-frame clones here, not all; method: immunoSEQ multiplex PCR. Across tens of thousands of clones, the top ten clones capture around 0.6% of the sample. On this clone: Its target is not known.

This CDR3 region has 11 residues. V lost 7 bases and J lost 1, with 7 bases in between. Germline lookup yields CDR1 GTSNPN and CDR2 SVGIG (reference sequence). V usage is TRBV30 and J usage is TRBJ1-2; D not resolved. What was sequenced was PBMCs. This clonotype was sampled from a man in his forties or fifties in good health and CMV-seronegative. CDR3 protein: CASAHNYGYTF. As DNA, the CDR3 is TGTGCCTCCGCACATAACTATGGCTACACCTTC.